This is a list of T cell receptor beta chains from one sample in a study of T cells in Graves' hyperthyroidism and ophthalmopathy. TCRdb processed the multiplex PCR reads anew with MiXCR; each CDR3 protein has one entry. In the table there are roughly 510,000 distinct CDR3 sequences, around 43% of which are singletons. Source material: peripheral blood or thyroid tissue (not recorded which). These receptors all come from an adult woman with Graves' disease, either hyperthyroidism or ophthalmopathy (not recorded which). The CDR3 runs from the conserved cysteine through the conserved F or W. D genes are given only for firm matches. Some rows have no size entry. The others give once, few or many, or a class for an expanded clone.

many	.	TRBV29-1	TRBJ2-2	CSVNQGTTGELFF	TGCAGCGTTAATCAGGGGACCACCGGGGAGCTGTTTTTT
.	.	TRBV29-1	TRBJ1-2	CSVDRVYGYTF	TGCAGCGTTGACAGGGTATATGGCTACACCTTC
.	TRBD1	TRBV6-1	TRBJ2-7	CASSRNKGTGPYEQYF	TGTGCCAGCAGCCGGAACAAGGGGACAGGGCCCTACGAGCAGTACTTC
.	.	TRBV3-1	TRBJ2-6	CASSQVYSGANVLTF	TGTGCCAGCAGCCAGGTCTACTCTGGGGCCAACGTCCTGACTTTC
.	TRBD1	TRBV6-1	TRBJ1-4	CASIDTGAQNEKLFF	TGTGCCAGCATTGACACAGGGGCCCAGAATGAAAAACTGTTTTTT
.	TRBD2	TRBV7-8	TRBJ2-5	CASSWREQETQYF	TGTGCCAGCAGCTGGCGGGAGCAAGAGACCCAGTACTTC
many	.	TRBV5-5	TRBJ2-5	CASSPDRDLVTQYF	TGTGCCAGCAGCCCGGACCGGGACTTGGTGACCCAGTACTTC
many	TRBD1	TRBV7-8	TRBJ2-6	CASSLGRRGLGANVLTF	TGTGCCAGCAGCTTAGGACGCAGGGGGCTTGGGGCCAACGTCCTGACTTTC
.	TRBD2	TRBV29-1	TRBJ2-3	CSVAQRESTDTQYF	TGCAGCGTTGCCCAGCGGGAAAGCACAGATACGCAGTATTTT
.	.	TRBV2	TRBJ2-5	CASSAGPIETQYF	TGTGCCAGCAGTGCGGGCCCAATCGAGACCCAGTACTTC
.	.	TRBV2	TRBJ2-7	CASSLLSGSYEQYF	TGTGCCAGCAGCCTCCTAAGCGGTTCCTACGAGCAGTACTTC
.	.	TRBV7-3	TRBJ1-5	CASSSVDSVGSDGQPQHF	TGTGCCAGCAGCAGCGTTGACTCGGTCGGCTCTGATGGGCAGCCCCAGCATTTT
many	.	TRBV29-1	TRBJ1-2	CSVEEGGAWGYTF	TGCAGCGTTGAAGAAGGGGGAGCGTGGGGCTACACCTTC
many	.	TRBV7-2	TRBJ2-7	CASSEGGLAAYEQYF	TGTGCCAGCAGCGAAGGGGGGCTAGCGGCCTACGAGCAGTACTTC
many	.	TRBV6-5	TRBJ1-1	CASRPGRNTEAFF	TGTGCCAGCAGACCCGGCAGGAACACTGAAGCTTTCTTT
.	.	TRBV7-3	TRBJ2-2	CASSLVGTGLNTGELFF	TGTGCCAGCAGCTTGGTGGGTACAGGGTTGAACACCGGGGAGCTGTTTTTT
few	.	TRBV11-2	TRBJ1-1	CASSLDLLDTEAFF	TGTGCCAGCAGCTTAGATTTGTTAGACACTGAAGCTTTCTTT
.	.	TRBV11-1	TRBJ1-1	CTSSFFTEGPEAFF	TGTACCAGCAGCTTTTTCACGGAGGGGCCTGAAGCTTTCTTT
.	.	TRBV20-1	TRBJ2-2	CSAGRGETPGSCFF	.
.	.	TRBV4-1	TRBJ1-2	CASSQVFDGYTF	TGCGCCAGCAGCCAAGTCTTTGATGGCTACACCTTC
.	.	TRBV10-3	TRBJ2-7	CAITGDGYEQYF	TGTGCCATCACCGGGGATGGCTACGAGCAGTACTTC
many	.	TRBV7-3	TRBJ2-2	CASSPGRLQNTGELFF	TGTGCCAGCAGCCCCGGCCGACTCCAGAACACCGGGGAGCTGTTTTTT
many	.	TRBV7-2	TRBJ1-2	CASSRPQVPYGYTF	TGTGCCAGCAGCCGACCCCAGGTGCCCTATGGCTACACCTTC
.	TRBD2	TRBV27	TRBJ2-5	CASSPAVGGYQETQYF	TGTGCCAGCAGTCCAGCCGTGGGAGGGTATCAAGAGACCCAGTACTTC
.	TRBD1	TRBV29-1	TRBJ2-7	CSVRTGTGGSYEQYF	TGCAGCGTCCGAACTGGGACAGGGGGGTCCTACGAGCAGTACTTC
.	.	TRBV4-2	TRBJ2-1	CASSQDQAKTILEQFF	TGTGCCAGCAGCCAAGATCAGGCGAAGACTATACTTGAGCAGTTCTTC
many	TRBD2	TRBV5-1	TRBJ2-5	CASSLSAREETQYF	TGCGCCAGCAGCTTGTCGGCGCGGGAGGAGACCCAGTACTTC
many	.	TRBV10-3	TRBJ1-5	CAISESFIRGDDHQPQHF	TGTGCCATCAGTGAGTCGTTTATTAGGGGCGACGACCACCAGCCCCAGCATTTT
few	.	TRBV10-3	TRBJ1-2	CAISSGENYGYTF	TGTGCCATCAGCTCAGGGGAAAACTATGGCTACACCTTC
few	TRBD1	TRBV28	TRBJ2-7	CASSAHRGSNEQYF	TGTGCCAGCAGTGCCCACAGGGGGAGCAACGAGCAGTACTTC
.	.	TRBV9	TRBJ1-2	CASSVDPTPNYGYTF	TGTGCCAGCAGCGTAGATCCGACACCCAACTATGGCTACACCTTC
.	TRBD2	TRBV7-8	TRBJ2-2	CASSPNRAGLGKNTGELFF	TGTGCCAGCAGCCCAAATCGAGCGGGATTAGGAAAGAACACCGGGGAGCTGTTTTTT
.	.	TRBV12-3/TRBV12-4	TRBJ2-5	CASSLGLDTQYF	TGTGCCAGCAGTTTAGGATTGGACACCCAGTACTTC
.	.	TRBV25-1	TRBJ1-1	CASSEYGGVTEAFF	TGTGCCAGCAGTGAATACGGGGGAGTGACTGAAGCTTTCTTT
many	.	TRBV5-1	TRBJ2-2	CASSPPGAGELFF	TGCGCCAGCAGCCCTCCCGGGGCCGGGGAGCTGTTTTTT
once	.	TRBV5-5	TRBJ2-5	CASSYDPEETQYF	TGTGCCAGCAGCTACGACCCGGAGGAGACCCAGTACTTC
.	TRBD1	TRBV10-3	TRBJ1-6	CAIRGGGGTGLAPLHF	TGTGCCATCAGAGGCGGAGGGGGGACAGGGCTTGCACCCCTCCACTTT
many	.	TRBV6-6	TRBJ1-1	CASRRGEGRAFF	TGTGCCAGCAGAAGGGGGGAGGGGCGGGCTTTCTTT
.	TRBD1	TRBV10-3	TRBJ2-7	CAISSPGTGGYEQYF	TGTGCCATCAGCAGCCCCGGGACAGGGGGCTACGAGCAGTACTTC
few	.	TRBV10-2	TRBJ2-7	CASSLDPTEYEQYF	TGTGCCAGCAGCTTAGACCCGACCGAATACGAGCAGTACTTC
.	.	TRBV15	TRBJ2-5	CATSRRVLGGETQYF	TGTGCCACCAGCAGAAGGGTGCTAGGGGGAGAGACCCAGTACTTC
many	TRBD1	TRBV5-1	TRBJ1-2	CASSLVTGADYGYTF	TGCGCCAGCAGCTTGGTGACAGGGGCGGACTATGGCTACACCTTC
.	TRBD2	TRBV7-2	TRBJ2-7	CASSLEYGTSVQYF	TGTGCCAGCAGCTTAGAATATGGGACTAGCGTTCAGTACTTC
.	TRBD1	TRBV14	TRBJ1-4	CASSQDQGASEKLFF	TGTGCCAGCAGCCAAGATCAGGGGGCGAGTGAAAAACTTTTTTTT
.	.	TRBV19	TRBJ1-1	CASNQDLLGTEAVF	TGTGCCAGTAACCAGGACCTCCTAGGCACTGAAGCTGTCTTT
once	.	TRBV29-1	TRBJ2-7	CSVGDALSYEQYF	TGCAGCGTTGGGGACGCTTTGTCCTACGAGCAGTACTTC
.	.	TRBV7-9	TRBJ2-5	CASSFGSSAETQYF	TGTGCCAGCAGCTTCGGGTCTAGCGCGGAGACCCAGTACTTC
.	TRBD1	TRBV7-2	TRBJ2-3	CASRPTGTGGGGTDTQYF	TGTGCCAGCAGGCCAACCGGGACAGGGGGGGGGGGCACAGATACGCAGTATTTT
many	.	TRBV29-1	TRBJ1-3	CSAQGTVGNTIYF	TGCAGCGCCCAAGGGACGGTTGGAAACACCATATATTTT
few	.	TRBV20-1	TRBJ1-6	CSARDFKRRVGSYNSPLHF	TGCAGTGCTAGAGATTTTAAAAGAAGGGTCGGGTCCTATAATTCACCCCTCCACTTT
.	.	TRBV10-3	TRBJ1-5	CATGAAPNQPQHF	TGTGCTACCGGGGCAGCGCCTAATCAGCCCCAGCATTTT
.	TRBD1	TRBV10-3	TRBJ2-2	CAISARTGTGGTGELFF	TGTGCCATCAGTGCCCGCACCGGGACAGGGGGCACCGGGGAGCTGTTTTTT
.	TRBD1	TRBV2	TRBJ1-2	CASNGQGTYGYTF	TGTGCCAGCAATGGACAGGGTACCTATGGCTACACCTTC
.	.	TRBV15	TRBJ2-5	CATSWGVGETQYF	TGTGCCACCAGCTGGGGCGTGGGGGAGACCCAGTACTTC